This T cell receptor beta chain was observed in a study of OX40 agonist ivuxolimab in advanced cancers. Trimming left V 5 bases short and J 2 bases short, with 17 bases between. Germline-derived CDR1 and CDR2 are PRHDT and FYEKMQ (reference sequence). This CDR3 is built from 16 residues. TCRdb keeps only in-frame clones here, not all; method: immunoSEQ multiplex PCR. Of approximately 59,000 clones listed, just under 85% are singletons. This receptor was identified in an adult with an advanced solid tumor such as melanoma, head and neck, liver or kidney cancer. The source was CD4+ or CD8+ T cells sorted from blood, collected in a trial of the OX40 agonist ivuxolimab. The chain links TRBV13 to TRBJ2-3; D perhaps matches TRBD2 (6 bases). The CDR3 reads CASSPAGGRSTDTQYF. For the CDR3, the DNA is TGTGCCAGCAGCCCAGCGGGCGGGCGATCCACAGATACGCAGTATTTT.